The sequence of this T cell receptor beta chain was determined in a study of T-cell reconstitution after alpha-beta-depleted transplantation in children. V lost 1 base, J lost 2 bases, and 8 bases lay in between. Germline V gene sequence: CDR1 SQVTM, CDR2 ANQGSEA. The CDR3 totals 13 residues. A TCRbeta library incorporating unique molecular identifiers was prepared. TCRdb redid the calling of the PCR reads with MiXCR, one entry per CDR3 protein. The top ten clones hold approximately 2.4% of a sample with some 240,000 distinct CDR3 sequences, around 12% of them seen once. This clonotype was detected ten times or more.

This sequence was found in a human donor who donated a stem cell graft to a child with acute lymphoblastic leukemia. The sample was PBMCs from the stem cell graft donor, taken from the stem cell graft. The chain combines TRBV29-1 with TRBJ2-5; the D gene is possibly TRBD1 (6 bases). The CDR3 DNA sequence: TGCAGCGTTGAAGTCGGACAGCAAGAGACCCAGTACTTC. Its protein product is CSVEVGQQETQYF.